This entry lists 4 T cell receptor beta chains sequenced from one sample in a study of response to subunit inactivated influenza vaccine. MiXCR, applied by TCRdb to the RT-PCR reads, yields one record per CDR3 protein. The sample holds hundreds of thousands of distinct CDR3 sequences, approximately 24% seen once. The source material was CD4+ T cells sorted from PBMCs, sampled 4 to 6 days after vaccination. Source of these receptors: a man aged 50 to 60 who received an inactivated influenza vaccine.

The V gene is TRBV5-1, the J gene TRBJ2-2; 7 bases agree with TRBD1. Per germline, CDR1 SGHRS and CDR2 YFSETQ. Unmatched junction bases numbered 8, after V lost 5 bases and J lost 1 base. The CDR3 has 16 amino acids. The CDR3 region is CASRPDRDVNTGELFF. CDR3 nucleotides: TGCGCCAGCAGACCAGACAGGGACGTGAACACCGGGGAGCTGTTTTTT. Using reference TRBV5-1 and TRBJ2-2 for the parts outside the CDR3, the full variable domain is KAGVTQTPRYLIKTRGQQVTLSCSPISGHRSVSWYQQTPGQGLQFLFEYFSETQRNKGNFPGRFSGRQFSNSRSEMNVSTLELGDSALYLCASRPDRDVNTGELFFGEGSRLTVL.

In its sample, this clonotype was seen many times. This chain links TRBV5-1 with TRBJ2-7, with 8 bases fitting TRBD2. V lost 0 bases and J lost 2; bases outside the gene matches: 4. The CDR3 runs to 15 residues. CDR1 SGHRS and CDR2 YFSETQ come from the germline V gene. This chain's CDR3 is CASSLETGGPYEQYF. The CDR3 DNA is TGCGCCAGCAGCTTGGAGACGGGAGGGCCCTACGAGCAGTACTTC.

This clonotype was counted only a few times. The J gene is TRBJ2-2, the V gene TRBV6-1; no clear D gene. The CDR3 extends over 17 amino acids. Germline V lookup: CDR1 MNHNS, CDR2 SASEGT. V was trimmed by 8 bases and J by 2 bases, leaving 21 bases between them. CDR3 sequence: CASERLAGSFNTGELFF. CDR3 coding DNA: TGTGCCAGCGAAAGACTCGCCGGATCCTTTAACACCGGGGAGCTGTTTTTT.

This clonotype was observed a few times. The chain employs TRBV5-4 and TRBJ2-3; D uncertain. The length of the CDR3 is 13 residues. Germline V gives CDR1 SGHNT, CDR2 YYREEE (reference sequence). Trimming cost V 4 bases and J 4 bases, with 10 bases left between them. The CDR3 bases are TGTGCCAGCAGCAGATCGGTCGCAGATACGCAGTATTTT. Translating it yields CASSRSVADTQYF.